What follows are 29 T cell receptor beta chains derived from one specimen sequenced in a study of glioma-infiltrating T cells. Amplification of TCR alpha and beta CDR3 regions from RNA used iRepertoire nested multiplex PCR. TCRdb itself ran the multiplex PCR reads through MiXCR, one entry per CDR3 protein. Altogether more than 95,000 distinct CDR3 sequences are present, approximately 25% being singletons, with the ten largest covering approximately 14%. Sequenced material: glioma tissue, nonneoplastic brain tissue, or PBMCs (not recorded which). The receptor set was obtained from a human donor with low-grade glioma or glioblastoma, undergoing nonglioma brain surgery, or in good health (not recorded which).

V gene TRBV4-1 combines with J gene TRBJ1-5; TRBD1 is a possible D gene (5 bases). The CDR3 is made up of 14 amino acids. Between the trimmed V and J ends, which lost 1 base and 3 bases, there was a span of 7 bases. Germline CDR1 is MGHRA and CDR2 is YSYEKL. In DNA form, the CDR3 reads TGCGCCAGCAGCCAAGTAGGGGTCAATCAGCCCCAGCATTTT. It yields the protein CASSQVGVNQPQHF.

About this clonotype: A much larger clone is a single base away; this may be a read error. The chain uses TRBV3-1 and TRBJ1-1; no reliable D call. CDR1 and CDR2 (germline): LGHDT, YNNKEL (reference sequence). Between the trimmed V and J ends, which lost 6 bases and 7 bases, there was a span of 12 bases. The CDR3 is 12 amino acids. The CDR3 is CASRYGFVEAFF. The CDR3 nucleotides read TGTGCCAGCAGATACGGATTCGTTGAAGCTTTCTTT.

A few counts support this clonotype. The V gene is TRBV2, the J gene TRBJ2-7; the D gene could be TRBD1 or TRBD2 (5 bases each). Germline loops: CDR1 SNHLY, CDR2 FYNNEI. Trimming cost V 11 bases and J 9 bases, with 20 bases left between them. The CDR3 has 12 residues. Written as DNA, the CDR3 is TGTGCCGCGCCCTCCCACGGGGACGCGCAGTACTTC. Its protein is CAAPSHGDAQYF.

The chain links TRBV12-3 or TRBV12-4 to TRBJ1-1; 7 nucleotides agree with TRBD1. V shed 7 bases, J shed 0 bases, and the junction held 5 bases outside the gene matches. The CDR3 runs to 14 residues. The CDR3 loop reads CASIYRGMNTEAFF. CDR3 nucleotides: TGTGCCAGCATTTACAGGGGAATGAACACTGAAGCTTTCTTT.

This clonotype has ten or more counts. V usage is TRBV4-3 and J usage is TRBJ2-7; the D gene is possibly TRBD2 (6 bases). Trimming removed 0 bases at V and 1 base at J, with 10 bases between. The CDR3 length is 15 residues. The germline V gene has CDR1 LGHNA and CDR2 YSLEER. The CDR3 here is CASSQDWGTSYEQYF. For the CDR3, the DNA is TGCGCCAGCAGCCAAGATTGGGGGACTTCCTACGAGCAGTACTTC.

Worth noting for this clonotype: Given a much more abundant clone one base away, this may be a read error. Given the absence of the conserved phenylalanine or tryptophan at the CDR3 end, a read error is likely. V is TRBV24-1 and J is TRBJ1-2, with TRBD1 matching 10 bases. The germline gives CDR1 KGHDR, CDR2 SFDVKD. Trimming removed 3 bases from V and 7 bases from J; junction bases left unmatched: 7. The CDR3 loop spans 15 amino acids. The DNA of the CDR3 is TGTGCCACCAGTGATGCTGGACAGGGGGAGGGTGGCTACACCCTC. Residues: CATSDAGQGEGGYTL.

Many counts were recorded for this clonotype. V and J are TRBV7-3 and TRBJ2-5, with 8 positions matching TRBD1. The CDR3 runs 14 residues. Germline V CDR1 and CDR2: SGHTA, FQGTGA. Losses at the gene ends were 1 base for V and 3 bases for J; bases not matched to a gene: 1. This CDR3 reads CASSLMGQEETQYF. The CDR3 DNA follows: TGTGCCAGCAGCTTAATGGGACAGGAAGAGACCCAGTACTTC.

This clonotype was detected many times. The gene calls are TRBV7-9 and TRBJ1-2; D gene uncertain. Per germline, CDR1 SEHNR and CDR2 FQNEAQ (reference sequence). This CDR3 region has 15 residues. The V end was cut by 1 base, the J end by 0 bases, with 9 bases between. CDR3 nucleotide sequence: TGTGCCAGCAGCTTAGTGGCAGAGGCTAACTATGGCTACACCTTC. This translates into CASSLVAEANYGYTF. The full variable domain, rest sourced from reference TRBV7-9 and TRBJ1-2, is DTGVSQNPRHKITKRGQNVTFRCDPISEHNRLYWYRQTLGQGPEFLTYFQNEAQLEKSRLLSDRFSAERPKGSFSTLEIQRTEQGDSAMYLCASSLVAEANYGYTFGSGTRLTVV.

The chain carries TRBV20-1 and TRBJ2-7; 8 nucleotides match TRBD1. The J call could be wrong; TRBJ2-3 is a better fit for the DNA end. The CDR3 consists of 13 residues. The germline CDR1 and CDR2 sequences are DFQATT and SNEGSKA (reference sequence). The CDR3 coding sequence is TGCAGGGGACAGGCGAAAGATCCCTACGAGCAGTATTTT. Translated: CRGQAKDPYEQYF.

This clonotype has a count of ten or more. V gene TRBV4-3 combines with J gene TRBJ2-7; 10 positions match TRBD2. Per germline, CDR1 LGHNA and CDR2 YSLEER. The ends lost 1 base at V and 2 bases at J; junction bases unmatched: 2. The CDR3 has 15 amino acids. CDR3 region: CASSQGLAGTYEQYF. DNA of the CDR3: TGCGCCAGCAGCCAAGGACTAGCGGGCACCTACGAGCAGTACTTC.

This clonotype occurred many times. This rearrangement joins TRBV3-1 to TRBJ2-4; D is uncertain. The V end was cut by 1 base, the J end by 0 bases, with 13 bases between. The CDR3 contains 17 residues. Per the germline V gene, CDR1 is LGHDT and CDR2 is YNNKEL (reference sequence). The CDR3 DNA reads as TGTGCCAGCAGCCAAGGTTTTGGCGGAGTAGCCAAAAACATTCAGTACTTC. Encoded protein: CASSQGFGGVAKNIQYF.

This clonotype was found many times. This chain joins TRBV18 and TRBJ2-1; weak D call: TRBD2 (6 bases). Trimming took off 6 bases at V and 6 bases at J, with 15 bases between the two ends. The CDR3 runs to 14 residues. CDR1 is KGHSH and CDR2 is LQKENI in the germline V gene. The CDR3 here is CASSGGEARNEQFF. The CDR3 DNA is TGTGCCAGCTCCGGTGGGGAGGCCCGCAATGAGCAGTTCTTC.

The V call is TRBV5-4, the J call TRBJ2-7; D is unresolved. Germline loops: CDR1 SGHNT, CDR2 YYREEE (reference sequence). V gave up 7 bases and J gave up 2 bases, with 13 bases separating them. This CDR3 is built from 13 residues. CDR3 sequence: CASAPSPTYEQYF. CDR3 bases: TGTGCCAGCGCTCCGAGCCCTACCTACGAGCAGTACTTC.

As to this clonotype: One end of the junction does not line up with germline, which may come from a read error. The rearrangement uses TRBV20-1 and TRBJ2-7; 7 nucleotides align to TRBD1. Looked up from germline, CDR1 is DFQATT and CDR2 is SNEGSKA (reference sequence). The CDR3 runs 13 residues. This chain's CDR3 is CIGQAKDSYEQYF. The CDR3 DNA follows: TGCATTGGACAGGCGAAAGATTCCTACGAGCAGTATTTC.

On this clonotype itself: A much larger clone is a single base away; this may be a read error. The chain recombines TRBV27 with TRBJ1-2, with unresolved D. Germline CDR1 reads MNHEY; CDR2 reads SMNVEV (reference sequence). The length of the CDR3 is 13 residues. Trimming removed 10 bases from V and 8 bases from J, with 20 bases in between. CDR3 DNA sequence: TGTGCCATTCCTGAGGAGGGATTGGAAGGCTACACCTTC. Translated, it gives CAIPEEGLEGYTF.

The table lists this clonotype with many counts. The J gene is TRBJ2-7, the V gene TRBV20-1, with D tentatively TRBD1 (6 bases). With 6 bases removed from V and 7 bases from J, the gap between germline ends came to 16 bases. This CDR3 has 12 amino acids. Germline CDR1 DFQATT, CDR2 SNEGSKA (reference sequence). CDR3 protein: CSALQGSREQYF. The CDR3 DNA sequence: TGCAGTGCCTTGCAGGGGAGTAGAGAGCAGTACTTC.

Many counts were recorded for this clonotype. V gene TRBV27 combines with J gene TRBJ2-6; D is undetermined. CDR3 length: 17 residues. Germline V gene sequence: CDR1 MNHEY, CDR2 SMNVEV (reference sequence). The V end lost 3 bases, the J end lost 0 bases, and 12 bases lay between the germline ends. CDR3 sequence: CASSFGARTSGANVLTF. The CDR3 DNA sequence: TGTGCCAGCAGTTTTGGTGCGCGGACCTCTGGGGCCAACGTCCTGACTTTC.

As to this clonotype: A much larger clone differs by one base, so this may be a read error. The gene calls are TRBV2 and TRBJ1-5; tentative D call: TRBD1 (5 bases). The CDR3 sequence is 13 residues long. Germline V lookup: CDR1 SNHLY, CDR2 FYNNEI. V lost 8 bases to trimming and J lost 6 bases, with 14 bases between them. Here the CDR3 DNA reads TGTGCCAGCGGAGAGGGGCTTGGTCAGCCCCAGCATTTT. It is translated as CASGEGLGQPQHF.

This clonotype has ten or more counts. The gene calls are TRBV24-1 and TRBJ2-1; 7 bases agree with TRBD1. Per the germline V gene, CDR1 is KGHDR and CDR2 is SFDVKD. The CDR3 is made up of 15 amino acids. With V trimmed by 3 bases and J by 4 bases, 5 bases remained unmatched. As DNA, the CDR3 is TGTGCCACCAGTGATGGGGACAGCTCGTACAATGAGCAGTTCTTC. It yields the protein CATSDGDSSYNEQFF.

On this clonotype: This may arise from a read error, as a much more abundant clone is one base away. This sequence joins TRBV11-3 and TRBJ2-1; possible D gene TRBD2, 6 bases. V was pared by 5 bases and J by 8 bases, with 16 bases between. The CDR3 totals 14 residues. Germline CDR1 SGHNT, CDR2 YENEEA. CDR3 region: CASSAGPADDEQFF. The CDR3 region has the DNA TGTGCCAGCAGCGCGGGACCAGCCGACGATGAGCAGTTCTTC.

This clonotype was observed many times. V is TRBV7-2 and J is TRBJ2-7; TRBD2 matches at 8 bases. Germline V gene data show CDR1 as SGHTA and CDR2 as FQGNSA. With 9 bases clipped from V and 7 bases from J, the junction kept 11 bases outside the gene matches. There are 13 residues in the CDR3. Here the CDR3 DNA reads TGTGCCAGTACTCGTAATACGGGAGGGGAGCAGTACTTC. Residues: CASTRNTGGEQYF.

This clonotype appeared many times. The CDR3 nucleotides are TGTGCCAGCAGGATGGGGGTAGCGGGAGGCTACGAGCAGTACTTC. This encodes CASRMGVAGGYEQYF. The chain uses TRBV6-1 and TRBJ2-7, with 10 bases lining up with TRBD2. In germline, CDR1 is MNHNS, CDR2 SASEGT. J gave up 3 bases and V 6 bases, and 8 bases lay outside the gene matches. The CDR3 runs 15 residues.

The V call is TRBV2, the J call TRBJ2-3, with 11 nucleotides matching TRBD2. The junction had 8 bases not matched to a gene; V was cut back by 7 bases and J by 2 bases. Germline CDR1 is SNHLY and CDR2 is FYNNEI. This CDR3 has 16 amino acids. The CDR3 loop reads CASKGRLAGITDTQYF. The CDR3 coding sequence is TGTGCCAGCAAGGGAAGACTAGCGGGAATCACAGATACGCAGTATTTT.

Many counts were recorded for this clonotype. The chain joins TRBV19 to TRBJ1-1; weak D call: TRBD1 (6 bases). V was shortened by 7 bases and J by 5 bases, with 11 bases between the two germline ends. The CDR3 is 12 amino acids. The V gene's germline CDR1 is LNHDA and CDR2 SQIVND (reference sequence). CDR3 protein: CASIQGETEAFF. As DNA, the CDR3 is TGTGCCAGTATACAGGGTGAAACTGAAGCTTTCTTT.

This clonotype has at least ten counts. J is TRBJ1-2 and V is TRBV19; perhaps TRBD1 as D (5 bases). The CDR3 has 15 amino acids. V lost 5 bases and J lost 4, with 17 bases in between. Germline lookup yields CDR1 LNHDA and CDR2 SQIVND (reference sequence). The DNA for the CDR3 is TGTGCCAGTAGTCCGGGACCCAGTGAAGGCTATGGCTACACCTTC. This gives the protein CASSPGPSEGYGYTF.

A few counts support this clonotype. This chain joins TRBV14 and TRBJ2-7; perhaps TRBD2 as D (7 bases). V was shortened by 0 bases and J by 2 bases, with 17 bases between the two germline ends. The CDR3 is made up of 17 amino acids. Germline CDR1 reads SGHDN; CDR2 reads FVKESK. The CDR3 spells CASSQEGGAGSPYEQYF. The CDR3 DNA reads as TGTGCCAGCAGCCAAGAAGGGGGGGCGGGATCGCCCTACGAGCAGTACTTC.

This clonotype has a count of ten or more. For the CDR3, the DNA is TGTGCCAGCAGCTTAGCGGCCTACAATGAGCAGTTCTTC. Its translation is CASSLAAYNEQFF. The rearrangement uses TRBV7-9 and TRBJ2-1; D is undetermined. With 0 bases removed from V and 2 bases from J, the gap between germline ends came to 2 bases. CDR1 SEHNR and CDR2 FQNEAQ come from the germline V gene (reference sequence). The CDR3 length is 13 residues.

This clonotype was detected only a few times. The chain combines TRBV9 with TRBJ2-7, with unresolved D. Trimming removed 0 bases from V and 2 bases from J, with 6 bases in between. The CDR3 consists of 13 residues. Germline V gene data show CDR1 as SGDLS and CDR2 as YYNGEE. In DNA, the CDR3 is TGTGCCAGCAGCGTAGGACTTACCTACGAGCAGTACTTC. This codes for CASSVGLTYEQYF.

On this clonotype itself: Because it lacks the conserved phenylalanine or tryptophan at the end, this CDR3 is likely a read error. The V gene is TRBV6-2 or TRBV6-3, the J gene TRBJ1-1, with D perhaps TRBD1 (6 bases). V was cut by 0 bases and J by 7 bases, with 24 bases left in between. CDR1 and CDR2 from the germline V gene are MNHEY and SVGEGT. CDR3 length: 18 amino acids. The CDR3 DNA is TGTGCCAGCAGTTACTCGAAAGGGGGAACGGGGATAGGAAATGAAGCTTTCTAT. Protein sequence: CASSYSKGGTGIGNEAFY.